This T cell receptor (beta chain) was found in a study of OX40 agonist ivuxolimab in advanced cancers. Overall study: Hepatocellular carcinoma, melanoma, renal cell or head and neck cancer occurred in dose-escalation patients. Partial responses were observed in three patients, of whom one had hepatocellular carcinoma and two had cutaneous melanoma. The dose-escalation cohort was about 83% male, with a mean age of approximately 61 years, ranging roughly 20 to 90.

The CDR3 is 15 amino acids. Germline CDR1 reads MDHEN; CDR2 reads SYDVKM. The V segment lost 6 bases and the J segment 13 bases; nucleotides outside the gene matches: 17. Libraries were prepared by immunoSEQ multiplex PCR; TCRdb keeps only in-frame clonotypes and omits some of them. This sample has tens of thousands of clones; approximately 86% occur once, and the top ten carry around 2.5%. The starting material was CD4+ or CD8+ T cells sorted from blood, obtained in a trial of the OX40 agonist ivuxolimab. The genes are TRBV28 and TRBJ2-7, with 11 positions matching TRBD1. The clonotype originates from an adult with an advanced solid tumor such as melanoma, head and neck, liver or kidney cancer. The CDR3 sequence is CASSPTGTGGDRVYV. CDR3 DNA sequence: TGTGCCAGCAGCCCAACCGGGACAGGGGGTGATCGGGTTTACGTC.